This TCR beta chain was profiled in a study of blood T cell repertoires in COVID-19. Background on the study: Sites across the United States, Italy and Spain contributed samples from acute and convalescent COVID-19. PBMCs, B-cell-depleted T cells, or T cells provided the cDNA or gDNA that made up the material.

Per the study methods: Estimation of nucleated cell counts was performed using reference gene primer amplification. Assay: immunoSEQ multiplex PCR; the TCRdb copy retains only in-frame clones and omits some. That table is the source of V, J and clone size, and D and trimming were worked out from the DNA. The sample lists under 250,000 clones, roughly four fifths occurring once. This clonotype was obtained from a man between 50 and 59 years old with acute or convalescent COVID-19. Sequenced material: peripheral blood.

The CDR3 DNA reads as TGTGCCAGCAGCTTGCAGGGTACGGTGCGACCTAATGAGCAGTTCTTC. Its translation is CASSLQGTVRPNEQFF. The chain combines TRBV5-6 with TRBJ2-1, with a weak D call TRBD1 (5 bases). CDR1 SGHDT and CDR2 YYEEEE come from the germline V gene. The CDR3 covers 16 residues. The germline V and J ends were trimmed by 1 base and 7 bases, with 18 bases remaining between them.